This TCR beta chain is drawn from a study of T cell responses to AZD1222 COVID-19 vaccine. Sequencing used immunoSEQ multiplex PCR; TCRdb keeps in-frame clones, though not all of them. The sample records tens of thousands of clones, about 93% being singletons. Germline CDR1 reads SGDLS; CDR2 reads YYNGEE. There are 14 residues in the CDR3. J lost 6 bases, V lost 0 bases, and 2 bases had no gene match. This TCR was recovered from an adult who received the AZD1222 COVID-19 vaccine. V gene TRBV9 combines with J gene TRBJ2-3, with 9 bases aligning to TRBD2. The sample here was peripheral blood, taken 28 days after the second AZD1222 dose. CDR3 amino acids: CASSVDSGGDTQYF. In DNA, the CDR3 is TGTGCCAGCAGCGTAGATAGCGGGGGCGATACGCAGTATTTT.